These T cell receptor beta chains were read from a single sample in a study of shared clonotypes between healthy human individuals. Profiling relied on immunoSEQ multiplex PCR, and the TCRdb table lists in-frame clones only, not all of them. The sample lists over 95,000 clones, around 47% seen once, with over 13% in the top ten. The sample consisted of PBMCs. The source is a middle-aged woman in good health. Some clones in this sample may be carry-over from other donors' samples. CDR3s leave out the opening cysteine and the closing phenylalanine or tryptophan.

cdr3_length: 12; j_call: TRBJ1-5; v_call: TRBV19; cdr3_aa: ASSIVQEHQPQH
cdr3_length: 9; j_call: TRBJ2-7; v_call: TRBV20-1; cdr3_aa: SATSQGSKY
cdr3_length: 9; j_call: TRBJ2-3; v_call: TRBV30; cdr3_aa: AWSLLGEQY
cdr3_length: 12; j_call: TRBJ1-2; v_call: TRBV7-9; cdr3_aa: ANGRTGGNYGYT
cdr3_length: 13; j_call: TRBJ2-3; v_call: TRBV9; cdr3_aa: ASSVVAGITDTQY
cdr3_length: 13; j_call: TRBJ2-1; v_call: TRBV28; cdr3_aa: ASSLLPSSYNEQF
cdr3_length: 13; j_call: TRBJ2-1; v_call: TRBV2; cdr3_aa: ASRQGGSSYNEQF
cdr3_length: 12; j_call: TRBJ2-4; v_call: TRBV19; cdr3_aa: ASSTTGGSNIQY
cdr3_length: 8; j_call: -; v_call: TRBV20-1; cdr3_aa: SAASYEQY
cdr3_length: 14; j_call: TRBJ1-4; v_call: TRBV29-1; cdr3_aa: SVSRTGIRANEKLF
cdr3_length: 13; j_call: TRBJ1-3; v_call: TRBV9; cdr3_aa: ASSPEGARGNTIY
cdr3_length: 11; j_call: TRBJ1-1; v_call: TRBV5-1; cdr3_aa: ASSLGVNTEAF
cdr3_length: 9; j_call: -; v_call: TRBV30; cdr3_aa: AWSLGYEQY
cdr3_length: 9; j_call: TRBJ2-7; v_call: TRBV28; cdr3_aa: ASSSPLEQY
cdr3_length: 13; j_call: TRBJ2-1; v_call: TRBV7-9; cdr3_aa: ASSFRTSGSYEQF
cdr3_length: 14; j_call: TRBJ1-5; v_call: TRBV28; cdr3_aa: ASSLWQDYSNQPQH
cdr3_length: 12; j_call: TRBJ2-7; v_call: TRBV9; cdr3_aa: ASSVGLQDYEQY
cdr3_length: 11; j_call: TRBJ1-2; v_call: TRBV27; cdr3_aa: ASRRDIFYGYT
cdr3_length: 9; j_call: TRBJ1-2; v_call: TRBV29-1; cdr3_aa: SESSNYGYI
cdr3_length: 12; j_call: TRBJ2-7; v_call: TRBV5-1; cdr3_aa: ASSSIAGTYEQY
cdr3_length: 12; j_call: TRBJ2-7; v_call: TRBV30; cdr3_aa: AWSVRGPAYEQY
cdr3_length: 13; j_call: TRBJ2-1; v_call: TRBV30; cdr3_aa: AWSAGLADNNEQF
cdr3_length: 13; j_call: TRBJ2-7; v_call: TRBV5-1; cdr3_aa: ASSLGGRGRNEQY
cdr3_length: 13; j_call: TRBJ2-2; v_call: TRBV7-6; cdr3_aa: ASSRTSTNTGELF
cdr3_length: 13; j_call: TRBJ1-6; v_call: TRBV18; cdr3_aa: ASSPSTPPESPLH
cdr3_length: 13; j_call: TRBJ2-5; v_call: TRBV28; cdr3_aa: ASMMGAGGPQTQY
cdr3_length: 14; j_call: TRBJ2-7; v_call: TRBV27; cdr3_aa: ASSLRVGAGTYEQY
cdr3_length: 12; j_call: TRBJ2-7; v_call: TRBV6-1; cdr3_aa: ASSEAEGVDEQY
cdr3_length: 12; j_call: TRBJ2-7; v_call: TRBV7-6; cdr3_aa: ASSYGPGTYEQY